The source of this T cell receptor beta chain is a study of shared clonotypes between healthy human individuals. Clones were sequenced by immunoSEQ multiplex PCR, and TCRdb holds only the in-frame ones, with some missing. The sample has over 1.5 million clones, 95% to 99% seen once; the top ten hold 0.45%. This clone was found a few times. This sample also contains other DNA sequences that code for the same CDR3. The TCR was taken from a man aged 30 to 45 in good health. The sequencing sample was made of naive CD4+ T cells sorted from blood. The subset was: CD45RA+ positively selected.

The CDR3 region is CASSPEETQYF. The DNA of the CDR3 is TGTGCCAGCTCACCGGAGGAGACCCAGTACTTC. The V and J genes are TRBV18 and TRBJ2-5, with D hard to call. Germline-derived CDR1 and CDR2 are KGHSH and LQKENI. V shed 3 bases and J shed 5 bases, with 4 bases lying between them. There are 11 residues in the CDR3.